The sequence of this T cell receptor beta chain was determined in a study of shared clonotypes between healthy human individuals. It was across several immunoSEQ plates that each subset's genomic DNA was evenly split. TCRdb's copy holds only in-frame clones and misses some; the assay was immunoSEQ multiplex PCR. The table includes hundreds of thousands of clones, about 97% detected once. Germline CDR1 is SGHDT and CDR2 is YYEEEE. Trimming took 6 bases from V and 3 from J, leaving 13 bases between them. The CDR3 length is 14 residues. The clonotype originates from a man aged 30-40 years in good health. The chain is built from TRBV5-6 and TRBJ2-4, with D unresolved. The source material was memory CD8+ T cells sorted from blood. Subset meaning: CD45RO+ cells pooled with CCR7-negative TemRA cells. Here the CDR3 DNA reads TGTGCCAGCACTCCTGGACCGAGCAAAAACATTCAGTACTTC. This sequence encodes CASTPGPSKNIQYF.